This is a list of T cell receptor beta chains from one sample in a study of blood T cells in healthy people across ages. TCRdb reprocessed the 5' RACE reads via MiXCR and lists one record per CDR3 protein. The table has 650,000 to 800,000 distinct CDR3 sequences, approximately 52% seen once. The material sequenced was blood. The receptors originated from a woman over 75 in good health. CDR3s include the opening cysteine and the closing phenylalanine or tryptophan. D genes are given only for firm matches. Part of the rows lack a size; the others show once, few, many or a class for expanded clones.

abundance: many
j_gene: TRBJ2-3
v_gene: TRBV15
d_gene: .
CDR3aa: CATSRGYLADTQYF
CDR3nt: TGTGCCACCAGCAGAGGGTACTTAGCAGATACGCAGTATTTT

abundance: .
j_gene: TRBJ2-3
v_gene: TRBV30
d_gene: .
CDR3aa: CAWTSGTDTQYF
CDR3nt: TGTGCCTGGACTAGCGGCACAGATACGCAGTATTTT

abundance: once
j_gene: TRBJ2-4
v_gene: TRBV11-2
d_gene: TRBD1
CDR3aa: CASSFGDRGDIQYF
CDR3nt: TGTGCCAGCAGCTTCGGGGACAGGGGGGACATTCAGTACTTC

abundance: .
j_gene: TRBJ2-3
v_gene: TRBV10-2
d_gene: .
CDR3aa: CASSEARPQYF
CDR3nt: TGCGCCAGCAGCGAGGCTAGGCCGCAGTATTTT

abundance: .
j_gene: TRBJ1-4
v_gene: TRBV7-2
d_gene: TRBD1
CDR3aa: CASSPTYTRQGGLEKLLF
CDR3nt: TGTGCCAGCAGCCCCACTTACACGCGACAGGGAGGCCTCGAAAAACTGCTTTTT

abundance: .
j_gene: TRBJ2-1
v_gene: TRBV6-1
d_gene: TRBD2
CDR3aa: CASSHVASGAPILGGNEQFF
CDR3nt: TGTGCCAGCAGCCATGTGGCTAGCGGGGCCCCAATCTTGGGGGGCAATGAGCAGTTCTTC

abundance: .
j_gene: TRBJ1-2
v_gene: TRBV7-3
d_gene: TRBD1
CDR3aa: CTSSFFQGDGYTF
CDR3nt: TGTACCAGCAGCTTCTTCCAGGGGGACGGCTACACCTTC

abundance: .
j_gene: TRBJ1-1
v_gene: TRBV29-1
d_gene: .
CDR3aa: CSGGGPIVNTEAFF
CDR3nt: TGCAGCGGAGGGGGGCCGATCGTGAACACTGAAGCTTTCTTT

abundance: .
j_gene: TRBJ2-5
v_gene: TRBV5-4
d_gene: .
CDR3aa: CASSDDRQETQYF
CDR3nt: TGTGCCAGCAGCGACGACAGGCAAGAGACCCAGTACTTC

abundance: .
j_gene: TRBJ2-3
v_gene: TRBV18
d_gene: .
CDR3aa: CASSPADTRYF
CDR3nt: TGTGCCAGCTCACCAGCAGATACGCGGTATTTT

abundance: .
j_gene: TRBJ2-5
v_gene: TRBV29-1
d_gene: .
CDR3aa: CSGEDPGETQYF
CDR3nt: TGCAGCGGCGAGGATCCGGGGGAGACCCAGTACTTC

abundance: few
j_gene: TRBJ2-1
v_gene: TRBV6-2/TRBV6-3
d_gene: .
CDR3aa: CASSYSENRDEQFF
CDR3nt: TGTGCCAGCAGTTACTCAGAGAACCGAGATGAGCAGTTCTTC

abundance: once
j_gene: TRBJ2-5
v_gene: TRBV20-1
d_gene: TRBD1
CDR3aa: CSARERAGGTFGEQYF
CDR3nt: TGCAGTGCTAGAGAGAGGGCAGGGGGCACCTTTGGGGAGCAGTACTTC

abundance: few
j_gene: TRBJ2-5
v_gene: TRBV13
d_gene: TRBD1
CDR3aa: CASSLLQGAGETQYF
CDR3nt: TGTGCCAGCAGCTTGCTACAGGGGGCGGGTGAGACCCAGTACTTC

abundance: .
j_gene: TRBJ2-3
v_gene: TRBV7-2
d_gene: TRBD1
CDR3aa: CASTVTGLTFDTQYF
CDR3nt: TGTGCCAGCACCGTGACAGGGTTAACATTTGATACGCAGTATTTT

abundance: many
j_gene: TRBJ2-3
v_gene: TRBV9
d_gene: .
CDR3aa: CASSVDYISTDTQYF
CDR3nt: TGTGCCAGCAGCGTAGATTATATTAGCACAGATACGCAGTATTTT

abundance: .
j_gene: TRBJ2-1
v_gene: TRBV2
d_gene: .
CDR3aa: CASSGGPGLLGDEQFF
CDR3nt: TGTGCCAGCAGTGGGGGCCCAGGACTGCTTGGGGATGAGCAGTTCTTC

abundance: many
j_gene: TRBJ2-7
v_gene: TRBV7-9
d_gene: .
CDR3aa: CASSLGVGYYEQYF
CDR3nt: TGTGCCAGCAGCTTAGGAGTAGGGTACTACGAGCAGTACTTC

abundance: .
j_gene: TRBJ2-1
v_gene: TRBV2
d_gene: TRBD1
CDR3aa: CASRYRGLNEQFF
CDR3nt: TGTGCCAGCAGATACAGGGGGCTAAATGAGCAGTTCTTC

abundance: .
j_gene: TRBJ2-3
v_gene: TRBV20-1
d_gene: TRBD1
CDR3aa: CSASPKGQYTDTQYF
CDR3nt: TGCAGTGCTTCTCCTAAGGGACAGTACACAGATACGCAGTATTTT

abundance: many
j_gene: TRBJ2-3
v_gene: TRBV5-1
d_gene: .
CDR3aa: CASSPRLGGDTQYF
CDR3nt: TGCGCCAGCAGCCCCCGGTTAGGTGGAGATACGCAGTATTTT

abundance: .
j_gene: TRBJ2-7
v_gene: TRBV5-1
d_gene: TRBD2
CDR3aa: CASSLRGLAGVHEQYF
CDR3nt: TGCGCCAGCAGCTTGAGGGGACTAGCGGGAGTCCACGAGCAGTACTTC

abundance: .
j_gene: TRBJ2-1
v_gene: TRBV25-1
d_gene: .
CDR3aa: CASSEGGRFSYNEQFF
CDR3nt: TGTGCCAGCAGTGAAGGCGGACGGTTCTCCTACAATGAGCAGTTCTTC

abundance: .
j_gene: TRBJ1-1
v_gene: TRBV7-8
d_gene: .
CDR3aa: CASKLRGGHTEAFF
CDR3nt: TGTGCCAGCAAGCTCAGGGGTGGGCACACTGAAGCTTTCTTT

abundance: many
j_gene: TRBJ2-3
v_gene: TRBV15
d_gene: .
CDR3aa: CATSREGDRTDTQYF
CDR3nt: TGTGCCACCAGCAGAGAGGGTGATAGGACAGATACGCAGTATTTT

abundance: .
j_gene: TRBJ1-2
v_gene: TRBV2
d_gene: .
CDR3aa: CARALRGDWYTF
CDR3nt: TGTGCCAGGGCTCTGAGAGGGGATTGGTACACCTTC

abundance: .
j_gene: TRBJ2-5
v_gene: TRBV20-1
d_gene: TRBD2
CDR3aa: CSAPTSGRAKETQYF
CDR3nt: TGCAGTGCGCCGACTAGCGGGAGGGCCAAAGAGACCCAGTACTTC

abundance: .
j_gene: TRBJ2-3
v_gene: TRBV11-2
d_gene: TRBD2
CDR3aa: CAGSLLAGADTQYF
CDR3nt: TGTGCCGGCAGCCTCCTAGCGGGAGCAGATACGCAGTATTTT

abundance: .
j_gene: TRBJ2-3
v_gene: TRBV10-3
d_gene: TRBD2
CDR3aa: CAISGLAGDTDTQYF
CDR3nt: TGTGCCATCAGTGGACTAGCGGGGGATACAGATACGCAGTATTTT

abundance: many
j_gene: TRBJ2-3
v_gene: TRBV4-1
d_gene: .
CDR3aa: CASSQAVRVGSPTDTQYF
CDR3nt: TGCGCCAGCAGCCAAGCTGTACGTGTGGGAAGTCCCACAGATACGCAGTATTTT

abundance: many
j_gene: TRBJ1-2
v_gene: TRBV5-1
d_gene: TRBD1
CDR3aa: CASSADRVYYGYTF
CDR3nt: TGCGCCAGCAGCGCTGACAGGGTATACTATGGCTACACCTTC

abundance: .
j_gene: TRBJ2-5
v_gene: TRBV9
d_gene: .
CDR3aa: CASSVGGSGNNEQYF
CDR3nt: TGTGCCAGCAGCGTAGGTGGTAGCGGTAACAATGAGCAGTACTTC